The 8 T cell receptor beta chains below all came from one sample that was sequenced in a study of Ad26.COV2.S vaccination and SARS-CoV-2 variants. Only in-frame clones appear in the TCRdb table, and some are missing; sequencing was by immunoSEQ multiplex PCR. This table has around 400,000 clones, about 93% appearing once. Treatment indicated: about 20 received Ad26.COV2.S at low or high dose, single or two shots; five or six received placebo; per-sample allocation not given. Day 63 following the first vaccine or placebo injection was when the samples were taken. The sample here was peripheral blood, taken in a trial of Ad26.COV2.S vaccine versus placebo. The receptor set was obtained from a person aged 18 to 59 who received the Ad26.COV2.S COVID-19 vaccine or a placebo.

The gene calls are TRBV4-3 and TRBJ1-1; D not resolved. V shed 1 base and J shed 1 base, with 7 bases lying between them. From germline, CDR1 is LGHNA and CDR2 YSLEER. The CDR3 totals 14 residues. CDR3: CASSQVWGNTEAFF. In nucleotides, the CDR3 is TGCGCCAGCAGCCAAGTTTGGGGGAACACTGAAGCTTTCTTT.

V gene TRBV5-1 combines with J gene TRBJ1-1, with D maybe TRBD1 (6 bases). This CDR3 comprises 17 residues. CDR1 SGHRS and CDR2 YFSETQ come from the germline V gene. V was shortened by 6 bases and J by 1 base, with 22 bases between the two germline ends. The CDR3 loop reads CASTFSGTGSRNTEAFF. The CDR3 DNA reads as TGCGCCAGCACCTTTTCGGGTACAGGGTCGAGGAACACTGAAGCTTTCTTT.

The gene calls are TRBV28 and TRBJ2-4; D is possibly TRBD1 or TRBD2 (5 bases each). This CDR3 has 13 residues. Germline assignment: CDR1 MDHEN and CDR2 SYDVKM. V lost 6 bases and J 5 bases, leaving 11 bases between the germline ends. DNA for the CDR3: TGTGCCAGCAGACGGGGACGGGAAAACATTCAGTACTTC. Translating it yields CASRRGRENIQYF. Using reference TRBV28 and TRBJ2-4 for the parts outside the CDR3, the full variable domain is DVKVTQSSRYLVKRTGEKVFLECVQDMDHENMFWYRQDPGLGLRLIYFSYDVKMKEKGDIPEGYSVSREKKERFSLILESASTNQTSMYLCASRRGRENIQYFGAGTRLSVL.

The chain has TRBV18 and TRBJ2-3, with TRBD2 as a possible D gene (6 bases). The CDR3 runs 15 residues. The V gene lost 3 bases and the J gene lost 4 bases, with 14 bases spanning the gap. Looked up from germline, CDR1 is KGHSH and CDR2 is LQKENI. The chain's CDR3 is CASSPGTGAADTQYF. The CDR3 DNA reads as TGTGCCAGCTCACCCGGGACGGGAGCGGCAGATACGCAGTATTTT.

V gene TRBV19 combines with J gene TRBJ1-1, with no clear D. Looked up from germline, CDR1 is LNHDA and CDR2 is SQIVND (reference sequence). Trimming took 3 bases from V and 7 from J, leaving 9 bases between them. The CDR3 spans 12 residues. The CDR3 is CASSIRDGEAFF. In DNA, the CDR3 is TGTGCCAGTAGTATTAGGGATGGTGAAGCTTTCTTT.

The V gene is TRBV15, the J gene TRBJ1-2, with 10 bases matching TRBD1. The CDR3 is 14 residues long. CDR1 is LNHNV, CDR2 YYDKDF, per germline (reference sequence). Germline trimming cut 1 base from V and 7 bases from J; bases unmatched to any gene: 3. The CDR3 reads CATSRAGTGVGYTF. The CDR3 coding sequence is TGTGCCACCAGCAGAGCCGGGACAGGGGTTGGCTACACCTTC.

The gene calls are TRBV14 and TRBJ2-7; no definite D call. The CDR3 has 12 residues. V shed 4 bases and J shed 4 bases, with 8 bases lying between them. Germline-derived CDR1 and CDR2 are SGHDN and FVKESK. The CDR3 here is CASSLNTYEQYF. For the CDR3, the DNA is TGTGCCAGCAGCCTCAACACGTACGAGCAGTACTTC.

V is TRBV10-3 and J is TRBJ1-3; perhaps TRBD1 as D (5 bases). V lost 0 bases to trimming and J lost 4 bases, with 13 bases between them. The CDR3 extends over 16 amino acids. From germline, CDR1 is ENHRY and CDR2 SYGVKD. The CDR3 DNA sequence: TGTGCCATCAGTGAGTCGAAAGTAGGGACGGGAAACACCATATATTTT. Translated: CAISESKVGTGNTIYF.